Listed here is a single TCR beta chain. The authors' processing: Scientists estimated how many nucleated cells there were by amplifying reference gene primers. Libraries were prepared by immunoSEQ multiplex PCR; TCRdb keeps only in-frame clonotypes and omits some of them. D and trimming come from the DNA, and the V and J calls and clone size come from that table. The sample has over 200,000 clones, 80% to 90% seen once. The sample originates from a study of blood T cell repertoires in COVID-19. Study-level information: The origin of the acute and convalescent COVID-19 samples was the United States, Italy and Spain. PBMCs, B-cell-depleted T cells, or T cells provided the cDNA or gDNA that made up the material.

CDR1 is MNHEY, CDR2 SMNVEV, per germline (reference sequence). Trimming took off 6 bases at V and 4 bases at J, with 12 bases between the two ends. The CDR3 loop spans 13 amino acids. Sequenced sample: peripheral blood. This receptor was identified in a woman between 50 and 59 years old with acute or convalescent COVID-19. The chain links TRBV27 to TRBJ1-2; maybe TRBD1 (5 bases). The CDR3 loop reads CASSLSGGYGYTF. The DNA for the CDR3 is TGTGCCAGCAGCCTGTCGGGGGGCTATGGCTACACCTTC.